The rows below give T cell receptor beta chains drawn from one sample of a study of T cell responses to AZD1222 COVID-19 vaccine. Using immunoSEQ multiplex PCR, the repertoire was profiled, and TCRdb retains in-frame clones only, with some absent. The sample yields over 150,000 clones, about nine tenths seen once. This sample comprised peripheral blood, obtained on day 0 of AZD1222 vaccination. These receptors were obtained from an adult in good health. CDR3s include the opening cysteine and the closing phenylalanine or tryptophan. Fields, in order: D gene, V gene, clone size, J gene, CDR3 protein, CDR3 DNA. D genes are given only for firm matches. The size entry is marked missing in some rows and otherwise reads once, few, many or a size class.

NA	TRBV6-1	NA	TRBJ1-2	CASSEGFYGYTF	TGTGCCAGCAGTGAAGGCTTCTATGGCTACACCTTC
NA	TRBV5-1	once	TRBJ1-2	CASTPSGSRGDYGYTF	TGCGCCAGCACCCCCTCCGGCTCCCGAGGGGACTATGGCTACACCTTC
NA	TRBV18	NA	TRBJ1-1	CASSPRAGGTEAFF	TGTGCCAGCTCACCCCGAGCAGGCGGGACTGAAGCTTTCTTT
NA	TRBV4-1	NA	TRBJ1-6	CASSQTDRSYNSPLHF	TGCGCCAGCAGCCAAACTGACAGGAGCTATAATTCACCCCTCCACTTT
NA	TRBV5-6	NA	TRBJ1-2	CASSQGRLLSYTF	TGTGCCAGCAGCCAAGGACGCCTTTTAAGCTACACCTTC
NA	TRBV5-1	NA	TRBJ1-4	CASSLVGEGEKLFF	TGCGCCAGCAGCTTGGTGGGGGAAGGTGAAAAACTGTTTTTT
NA	TRBV18	NA	TRBJ1-4	CASSLDPNKNEKLFF	TGTGCCAGCTCACTTGACCCGAATAAAAATGAAAAACTGTTTTTT
NA	TRBV29-1	NA	TRBJ1-2	CSVEDRAGGWDGYTF	TGCAGCGTTGAAGACCGGGCTGGGGGGTGGGATGGCTACACCTTC
NA	TRBV27	NA	TRBJ2-6	CASSFEGTGANVLTF	TGTGCCAGCAGTTTTGAAGGGACTGGGGCCAACGTCCTGACTTTC
NA	TRBV2	NA	TRBJ1-1	CASFHGPNTEAFF	TGTGCCAGCTTCCATGGCCCGAACACTGAAGCTTTCTTT
NA	TRBV19	NA	TRBJ1-4	CASSIDRGSLFF	TGTGCCAGTAGTATAGATCGGGGGAGTCTGTTTTTT
TRBD2	TRBV7-8	once	TRBJ2-1	CAGASGVSSYNEQFF	TGTGCCGGGGCTAGCGGGGTAAGCTCCTACAATGAGCAGTTCTTC
NA	TRBV21-1	NA	TRBJ1-5	CASFQTLVDFNQPQHF	TGTGCCAGCTTTCAAACGCTGGTGGATTTCAATCAGCCCCAGCATTTT
NA	TRBV7-9	once	TRBJ2-3	CASSLGSFHTTDTQYF	TGTGCCAGCAGCTTAGGGTCCTTCCATACCACAGATACGCAGTATTTT
NA	TRBV9	few	TRBJ2-1	CASSVGGEQFF	TGTGCCAGCAGCGTAGGCGGTGAGCAGTTCTTC
TRBD1	TRBV5-1	once	TRBJ1-1	CASSIAGGTGTEAFF	TGCGCCAGCAGCATAGCAGGGGGCACGGGCACTGAAGCTTTCTTT
NA	TRBV28	NA	TRBJ1-3	CASSLANSGNTIYF	TGTGCCAGCAGTTTAGCTAACTCTGGAAACACCATATATTTT
NA	TRBV30	NA	TRBJ1-2	CAWSRLSHYGYTF	TGTGCCTGGAGTAGACTTTCTCACTATGGCTACACCTTC
NA	TRBV29-1	NA	TRBJ2-7	CSVDGPGSYEQYF	TGCAGCGTTGATGGGCCGGGGTCCTACGAGCAGTACTTC
NA	TRBV19	NA	TRBJ1-2	CASRDRYGYTF	TGTGCCAGTAGGGATAGATATGGCTACACCTTC
NA	TRBV29-1	NA	TRBJ1-5	CSGAVAGQPQHF	TGCAGCGGCGCTGTAGCGGGTCAGCCCCAGCATTTT
NA	TRBV12-5	NA	TRBJ1-2	CASGQDSPYGYTF	TGTGCTAGTGGCCAGGACAGCCCCTATGGCTACACCTTC
TRBD1	TRBV7-2	NA	TRBJ1-4	CASSIRQGATNEKLFF	TGTGCCAGCAGCATTAGACAGGGTGCAACTAATGAAAAACTGTTTTTT
TRBD1	TRBV5-1	once	TRBJ2-2	CASSLGTGGEAGELFF	TGCGCCAGCAGCTTGGGGACAGGGGGCGAGGCCGGGGAGCTGTTTTTT
NA	TRBV18	once	TRBJ1-1	CASSPPHEIEAFF	TGTGCCAGCTCACCACCACATGAAATCGAAGCTTTCTTT
NA	TRBV6-2/TRBV6-3	NA	TRBJ1-3	CASSSHWDSRVAGNTIYF	TGTGCCAGCAGTTCCCATTGGGACTCCCGTGTGGCTGGAAACACCATATATTTT
NA	TRBV5-1	NA	TRBJ2-7	CASSLGYEQYF	TGCGCCAGCAGCTTGGGCTACGAGCAGTACTTC
NA	TRBV5-6	NA	TRBJ1-1	CASSLGGPGARAEAFF	TGTGCCAGCAGCTTGGGTGGCCCAGGGGCCAGAGCTGAAGCTTTCTTT
TRBD2	TRBV6-2/TRBV6-3	NA	TRBJ2-5	CASSYSRLAGATATQYF	TGTGCCAGCAGTTACTCGAGACTAGCGGGGGCCACCGCGACCCAGTACTTC
NA	TRBV29-1	NA	TRBJ1-1	CSVVRGDANTEAFF	TGCAGCGTTGTACGGGGGGACGCGAACACTGAAGCTTTCTTT
TRBD1	TRBV7-9	NA	TRBJ2-1	CASRTGESYNEQFF	TGTGCCAGCAGGACAGGGGAATCCTACAATGAGCAGTTCTTC
TRBD1	TRBV4-3	NA	TRBJ1-2	CASSQDDRGDYGYTF	TGCGCCAGCAGCCAGGACGACAGGGGGGACTATGGCTACACCTTC
NA	TRBV7-2	NA	TRBJ1-3	CASSSGRSSGNTIYF	TGTGCCAGCAGCTCAGGACGGAGCTCTGGAAACACCATATATTTT
TRBD1	TRBV7-2	NA	TRBJ1-4	CASSLRGQSNEKLFF	TGTGCCAGCAGCTTACGGGGACAGTCTAATGAAAAACTGTTTTTT
TRBD1	TRBV19	once	TRBJ1-1	CASSARTGVNTEAFF	TGTGCCAGTAGTGCAAGGACAGGGGTGAACACTGAAGCTTTCTTT
TRBD1	TRBV5-6	NA	TRBJ2-7	CASTLPRQGDYEQYF	TGTGCCAGCACCCTCCCCCGACAGGGGGACTACGAGCAGTACTTC
TRBD2	TRBV4-1	NA	TRBJ2-3	CASSQGGLAGDTQYF	TGCGCCAGCAGCCAAGGGGGACTAGCGGGAGATACGCAGTATTTT
NA	TRBV6-5	NA	TRBJ2-3	CASRLTPGDTQYF	TGTGCCAGCAGACTCACGCCTGGGGATACGCAGTATTTT
TRBD1	TRBV2	once	TRBJ1-2	CASRATLGGPSTNYGYTF	TGTGCCAGCAGGGCTACTTTAGGGGGCCCCTCCACTAACTATGGCTACACCTTC
NA	TRBV18	NA	TRBJ1-1	CASSTGGARGTEAFF	TGTGCCAGCTCAACCGGGGGGGCGCGGGGCACTGAAGCTTTCTTT
NA	TRBV4-3	NA	TRBJ1-1	CASSQDGGGMNTEAFF	TGCGCCAGCAGCCAAGACGGGGGGGGCATGAACACTGAAGCTTTCTTT
TRBD1	TRBV5-1	NA	TRBJ1-6	CASTWEQGNSPLHF	TGCGCCAGCACTTGGGAACAGGGGAATTCACCCCTCCACTTT
NA	TRBV5-1	NA	TRBJ1-5	CASSSEAGPGQPQHF	TGCGCCAGCAGCTCGGAGGCAGGGCCGGGACAGCCCCAGCATTTT
NA	TRBV6-2/TRBV6-3	NA	TRBJ2-1	CASSETRVLYNEQFF	TGTGCCAGCAGCGAGACAAGGGTCCTCTACAATGAGCAGTTCTTC
NA	TRBV2	NA	TRBJ2-1	CASSERLGRQFF	TGTGCCAGCAGTGAACGGCTAGGGCGGCAGTTCTTC
NA	TRBV6-5	NA	TRBJ1-4	CASSWTGNEKLFF	TGTGCCAGCAGTTGGACGGGGAATGAAAAACTGTTTTTT
TRBD1	TRBV19	few	TRBJ1-2	CASSTGTGGFGYTF	TGTGCCAGTAGTACCGGGACAGGGGGTTTTGGCTACACCTTC
NA	TRBV7-9	NA	TRBJ2-3	CASSPGPDTQYF	TGTGCCAGCAGCCCGGGCCCGGATACGCAGTATTTT
NA	TRBV7-2	NA	TRBJ2-1	CASSRTDYNEQFF	TGTGCCAGCAGCCGGACAGACTACAATGAGCAGTTCTTC
NA	TRBV19	NA	TRBJ1-1	CASSMTPSVSEAFF	TGTGCCAGTAGTATGACCCCTTCGGTAAGTGAAGCTTTCTTT
NA	TRBV20-1	NA	TRBJ2-3	CSARDINTQYF	TGCAGTGCTAGAGATATAAATACGCAGTATTTT
TRBD1	TRBV27	NA	TRBJ1-1	CASSLTGRGFAEAFF	TGTGCCAGCAGTTTAACGGGCAGGGGGTTCGCTGAAGCTTTCTTT
NA	TRBV6-5	NA	TRBJ1-1	CASKSTGSMNTEAFF	TGTGCCAGCAAATCAACGGGTTCCATGAACACTGAAGCTTTCTTT
NA	TRBV9	NA	TRBJ1-1	CASSVAGANTEAFF	TGTGCCAGCAGCGTAGCAGGGGCGAACACTGAAGCTTTCTTT
NA	TRBV6-2/TRBV6-3	once	TRBJ2-7	CASSYAGPLSYEQYF	TGTGCCAGCAGTTACGCCGGGCCTCTTTCCTACGAGCAGTACTTC
NA	TRBV29-1	NA	TRBJ1-3	CSASQGSGNTIYF	TGCAGCGCCTCCCAGGGCTCTGGAAACACCATATATTTT
NA	TRBV5-4	once	TRBJ2-5	CASSLSETQYF	TGTGCCAGCAGCTTGTCGGAGACCCAGTACTTC
NA	TRBV18	once	TRBJ1-4	CASSPSSLGEKLFF	TGTGCCAGCTCACCGAGCAGTTTGGGTGAAAAACTGTTTTTT
TRBD2	TRBV6-5	NA	TRBJ2-5	CASSYGTSQETQYF	TGTGCCAGCAGTTACGGGACTAGCCAAGAGACCCAGTACTTC